The text below deals with one TCR beta chain. The antigen is unknown. The data were taken from a study of cytomegalovirus exposure and HLA in healthy donors. Background on the study: Earlier findings included 100 million to 130 million unique TCR beta sequences obtained from 150 million to 200 million T cells.

This CDR3 is 14 amino acids long. The germline gives CDR1 SGDLS, CDR2 YYNGEE. V dropped 4 bases and J dropped 3 bases, with 13 bases sitting between them. Study conclusions and caveats: A later analysis found TCR association rates differed by HLA locus, highest for DRB1 and lowest for HLA-C.

PCR employed 60 Vbeta and 13 Jbeta primers. The data were produced by immunoSEQ multiplex PCR, yet TCRdb's version contains in-frame clones alone and is incomplete. Among fewer than 200,000 clones listed, 70% to 80% were seen once. This TCR was recovered from a man aged 40-49 years in good health and CMV-seronegative. V usage is TRBV9 and J usage is TRBJ1-1, with a tentative D call TRBD1 (5 bases). Sequenced input: PBMCs. The CDR3 nucleotides are TGTGCCAGCAGCATCAGGGAAGGGGACACTGAAGCTTTCTTT. Amino acids: CASSIREGDTEAFF.